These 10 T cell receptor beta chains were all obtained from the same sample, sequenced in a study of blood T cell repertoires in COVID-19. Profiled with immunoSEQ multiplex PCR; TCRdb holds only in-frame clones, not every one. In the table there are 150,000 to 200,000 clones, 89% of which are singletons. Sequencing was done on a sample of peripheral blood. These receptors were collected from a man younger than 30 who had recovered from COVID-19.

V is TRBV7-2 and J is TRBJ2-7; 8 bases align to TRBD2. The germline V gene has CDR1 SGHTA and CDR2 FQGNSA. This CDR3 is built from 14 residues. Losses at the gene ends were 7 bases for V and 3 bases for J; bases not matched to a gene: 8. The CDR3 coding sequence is TGTGCCAGCACCCAACCCCGGGGGGGCTACGAGCAGTACTTC. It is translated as CASTQPRGGYEQYF.

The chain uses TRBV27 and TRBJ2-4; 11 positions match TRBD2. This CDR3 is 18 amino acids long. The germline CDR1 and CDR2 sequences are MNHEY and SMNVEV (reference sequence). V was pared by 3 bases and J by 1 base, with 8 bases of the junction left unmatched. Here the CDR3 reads CASSFSGRESGAKNIQYF. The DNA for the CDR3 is TGTGCCAGCAGTTTTAGCGGGAGGGAGAGTGGGGCCAAAAACATTCAGTACTTC.

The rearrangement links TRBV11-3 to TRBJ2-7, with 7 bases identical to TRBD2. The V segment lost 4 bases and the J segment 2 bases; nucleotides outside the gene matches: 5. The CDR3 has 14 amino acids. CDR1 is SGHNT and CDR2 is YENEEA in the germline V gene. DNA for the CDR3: TGTGCCAGCAGCTCGCGGGAGCCCCCCTACGAGCAGTACTTC. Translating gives CASSSREPPYEQYF.

In DNA, the CDR3 is TGTGCCAGCAGAGCGACCCCGGCAGGGGAGGGGGAGACCCAGTACTTC. Translating gives CASRATPAGEGETQYF. The V and J genes are TRBV21-1 and TRBJ2-5; the D call in the table, TRBD2, was not verified against the DNA. TRBV21-1 is reported as a pseudogene. The CDR3 contains 16 residues.

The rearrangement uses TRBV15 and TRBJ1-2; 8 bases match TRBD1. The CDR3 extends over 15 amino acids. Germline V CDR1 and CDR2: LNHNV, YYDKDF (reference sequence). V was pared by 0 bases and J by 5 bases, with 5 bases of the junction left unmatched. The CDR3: CATSRETGGKYGYTF. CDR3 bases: TGTGCCACCAGCAGAGAAACAGGGGGGAAGTATGGCTACACCTTC. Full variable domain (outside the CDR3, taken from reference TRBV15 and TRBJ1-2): DAMVIQNPRYQVTQFGKPVTLSCSQTLNHNVMYWYQQKSSQAPKLLFHYYDKDFNNEADTPDNFQSRRPNTSFCFLDIRSPGLGDTAMYLCATSRETGGKYGYTFGSGTRLTVV.

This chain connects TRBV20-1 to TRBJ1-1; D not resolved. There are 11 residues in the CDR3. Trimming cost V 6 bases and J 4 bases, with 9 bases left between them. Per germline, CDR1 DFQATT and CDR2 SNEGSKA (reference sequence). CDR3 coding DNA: TGCAGTGCCAAGATACTCACTGAAGCTTTCTTT. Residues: CSAKILTEAFF.

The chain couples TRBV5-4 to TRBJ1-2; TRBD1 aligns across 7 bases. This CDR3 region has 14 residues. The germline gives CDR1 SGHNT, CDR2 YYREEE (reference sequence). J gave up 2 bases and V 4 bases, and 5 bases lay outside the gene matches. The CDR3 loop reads CASSPTGLNYGYTF. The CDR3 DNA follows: TGTGCCAGCAGCCCGACAGGGTTAAACTATGGCTACACCTTC. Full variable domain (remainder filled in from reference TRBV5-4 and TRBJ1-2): ETGVTQSPTHLIKTRGQQVTLRCSSQSGHNTVSWYQQALGQGPQFIFQYYREEENGRGNFPPRFSGLQFPNYSSELNVNALELDDSALYLCASSPTGLNYGYTFGSGTRLTVV.

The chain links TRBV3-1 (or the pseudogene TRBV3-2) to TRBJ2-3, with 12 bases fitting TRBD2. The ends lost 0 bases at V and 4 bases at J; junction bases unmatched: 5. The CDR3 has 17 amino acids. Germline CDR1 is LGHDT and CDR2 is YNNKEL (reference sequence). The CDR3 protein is CASSQDGLAGGPDTQYF. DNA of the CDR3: TGTGCCAGCAGCCAAGATGGGCTAGCGGGAGGGCCAGATACGCAGTATTTT.

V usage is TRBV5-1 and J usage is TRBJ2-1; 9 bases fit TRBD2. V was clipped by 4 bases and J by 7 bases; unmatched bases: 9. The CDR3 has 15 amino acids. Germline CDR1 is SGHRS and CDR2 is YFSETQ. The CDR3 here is CASSLGLAGSNEQFF. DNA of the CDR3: TGCGCCAGCAGCCTCGGGCTAGCGGGGTCAAATGAGCAGTTCTTC.

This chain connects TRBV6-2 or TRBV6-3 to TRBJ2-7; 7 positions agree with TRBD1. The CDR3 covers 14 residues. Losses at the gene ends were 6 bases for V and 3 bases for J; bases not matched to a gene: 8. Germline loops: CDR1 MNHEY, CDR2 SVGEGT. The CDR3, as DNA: TGTGCCAGCAGCCACGGGACAGAGAACTACGAGCAGTACTTC. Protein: CASSHGTENYEQYF.